This T cell receptor beta chain was observed in a study of OX40 agonist ivuxolimab in advanced cancers. Points from the study as a whole: Averaged across samples, CD8+ T cells carried more expanded clones than CD4+ did.

This CDR3 has 14 amino acids. Trimming cost V 0 bases and J 6 bases, with 11 bases left between them. In germline, CDR1 is GTSNPN, CDR2 SVGIG (reference sequence). Notes on this clone: Its matching antigen is unknown.

Measured with immunoSEQ multiplex PCR; TCRdb has only the in-frame clones, and not every one. The sample includes over 60,000 clones, 88% of them seen just once. Sequencing used CD4+ or CD8+ T cells sorted from blood, obtained in a trial of the OX40 agonist ivuxolimab. This chain links TRBV30 with TRBJ2-2; a possible D gene is TRBD1 (5 bases). The receptor was isolated from an adult with an advanced solid tumor such as melanoma, head and neck, liver or kidney cancer. CDR3 nucleotide sequence: TGTGCCTGGAGTGTCTCCAGGGCCGCCGGGGAGCTGTTTTTT. This sequence encodes CAWSVSRAAGELFF. The full variable domain, completed using reference TRBV30 and TRBJ2-2, is SQTIHQWPATLVQPVGSPLSLECTVEGTSNPNLYWYRQAAGRGLQLLFYSVGIGQISSEVPQNLSASRPQDRQFILSSKKLLLSDSGFYLCAWSVSRAAGELFFGEGSRLTVL.